Below, 8 T cell receptor beta chains from the same sample are listed, as sequenced in a study of cytomegalovirus exposure and HLA in healthy donors. PCR primers comprised 60 Vbeta and 13 Jbeta primers. Only in-frame clones appear in the TCRdb table, and some are missing; sequencing was by immunoSEQ multiplex PCR. The table includes some 80,000 clones, 10% detected once. Material: PBMCs. These receptors were collected from a man aged 55 to 70 in good health and CMV-seropositive.

The CDR3 region has the DNA TGCGCCAGCAGTCTGACCTCGACAGGGATCTACAATGAGCAGTTCTTC. This translates into CASSLTSTGIYNEQFF. The chain joins TRBV23-1 to TRBJ2-1; TRBD1 agrees at 7 bases. TRBV23-1 is recorded as an ORF, its role being uncertain. CDR3 length: 16 amino acids. V was pared by 4 bases and J by 3 bases, with 9 bases of the junction left unmatched.

The J gene is TRBJ2-7, the V gene TRBV20-1; D remains ambiguous. There are 11 residues in the CDR3. Germline assignment: CDR1 DFQATT and CDR2 SNEGSKA (reference sequence). The V and J ends lost 6 bases and 3 bases respectively, with 9 bases between them. DNA for the CDR3: TGCAGTGCCGCGGATGACTACGAGCAGTACGTC. Amino acids: CSAADDYEQYV.

This clone was counted a few times. The chain has TRBV6-1 and TRBJ2-3, with 7 bases that match TRBD1. The CDR3 spans 13 residues. Germline CDR1 reads MNHNS; CDR2 reads SASEGT. The ends lost 6 bases at V and 6 bases at J; junction bases unmatched: 6. CDR3 sequence: CASSYRGPDTQYF. CDR3 coding DNA: TGTGCCAGCAGCTACAGGGGCCCGGATACGCAGTATTTT.

The J gene is TRBJ2-3, the V gene TRBV28, with D possibly TRBD2 on 5 matching bases. The CDR3 loop spans 12 amino acids. Germline CDR1 is MDHEN and CDR2 is SYDVKM. Trimming took off 7 bases at V and 4 bases at J, with 9 bases between the two ends. CDR3 sequence: CASTSPPDTQYF. DNA of the CDR3: TGTGCCAGCACTAGCCCCCCAGATACGCAGTATTTT.

A few counts support this clone. The chain joins TRBV28 to TRBJ1-5, with D perhaps TRBD1 (6 bases). The CDR3 consists of 15 residues. CDR1 is MDHEN and CDR2 is SYDVKM in the germline V gene. V was shortened by 4 bases and J by 3 bases, with 13 bases between the two germline ends. CDR3 nucleotides: TGTGCCAGCAGTTCGACTGGGGACAACAATCAGCCCCAGCATTTT. This sequence encodes CASSSTGDNNQPQHF. Based on the CDR3 plus reference TRBV28 and TRBJ1-5, the full variable domain is DVKVTQSSRYLVKRTGEKVFLECVQDMDHENMFWYRQDPGLGLRLIYFSYDVKMKEKGDIPEGYSVSREKKERFSLILESASTNQTSMYLCASSSTGDNNQPQHFGDGTRLSIL.

This clone was seen only a few times. The chain is built from TRBV5-1 and TRBJ2-1, with D unclear. Germline V lookup: CDR1 SGHRS, CDR2 YFSETQ. CDR3 length: 15 amino acids. V was trimmed by 4 bases and J by 6 bases, leaving 17 bases between them. The CDR3 region has the DNA TGCGCCAGCAGCCCCCGTCTAGGAGACCTCAATGAGCAGTTCTTC. This codes for CASSPRLGDLNEQFF.

This clone occurred once. The chain joins TRBV18 to TRBJ1-5; D possibly corresponds to TRBD1 (6 bases). The CDR3 loop spans 18 amino acids. The germline gives CDR1 KGHSH, CDR2 LQKENI. The V end was cut by 3 bases, the J end by 2 bases, with 20 bases between. For the CDR3, the DNA is TGTGCCAGCTCACCGTCACCGCTAACAGGGTTCGGCAATCAGCCCCAGCATTTT. It is translated as CASSPSPLTGFGNQPQHF.

A note on this clone: It is likely a read error: a sequence one base away is far more abundant. V is TRBV10-2 and J is TRBJ1-5, with D tentatively TRBD1 (5 bases). The CDR3 extends over 12 amino acids. V was pared by 11 bases and J by 9 bases, with 17 bases between. Germline-derived CDR1 and CDR2 are WSHSY and SAAADI. In DNA, the CDR3 is TGCGCCCCCGGACACGGCGGTTGGCCCCAGCATTTT. Amino acids: CAPGHGGWPQHF.